The 17 T cell receptor beta chains presented below share a single source sample, sequenced in a study of blood T cells in healthy people across ages. It was with a sample-barcoded 5' primer and a J-beta primer mix that a second PCR of roughly 7 to 12 cycles was run. TCRdb fed the 5' RACE reads into MiXCR, producing one record per CDR3 protein. Among some 1,000,000 distinct CDR3 sequences listed, less than 25% were seen once. The data were also submitted as part of a second study, on T cells of mothers and their children.

The specimen sequenced was blood. Receptors were obtained from a girl aged 2-10 years in good health.

This chain links TRBV7-3 with TRBJ2-7, with TRBD1 identical over 12 bases. There are 16 residues in the CDR3. In germline, CDR1 is SGHTA, CDR2 FQGTGA. Trimming took 0 bases from V and 6 from J; bases not matched to a gene: 6. The chain's CDR3 is CASSLTSGTGGFEQYF. CDR3 bases: TGTGCCAGCAGCTTAACGTCCGGGACAGGGGGCTTCGAGCAGTACTTC.

This clonotype was found many times. The chain recombines TRBV2 with TRBJ1-1, with unresolved D. Germline V CDR1 and CDR2: SNHLY, FYNNEI. This CDR3 has 10 residues. V lost 8 bases, J lost 1 base, and 2 bases lay in between. The CDR3 sequence: CASGNTEAFF. CDR3 nucleotides: TGTGCCAGCGGGAACACTGAAGCTTTCTTT.

Only a few counts were recorded for this clonotype. The junction and the germline gene differ at one end; a read error may be behind it. The chain uses TRBV7-2 and TRBJ2-4; D perhaps matches TRBD2 (7 bases). Per germline, CDR1 SGHTA and CDR2 FQGNSA. This CDR3 has 15 residues. CDR3 sequence (DNA): TGTGCCAGCAGCTTAGCGGGGGGGCTAGAAAGCATTCAGCACTTC. As protein: CASSLAGGLESIQHF.

V gene TRBV27 combines with J gene TRBJ1-4, with D maybe TRBD1 (6 bases). Trimming took off 5 bases at V and 8 bases at J, with 24 bases between the two ends. CDR1 is MNHEY, CDR2 SMNVEV, per germline (reference sequence). The CDR3 contains 17 residues. As DNA, the CDR3 is TGTGCCAGCAGTCGTCGCCCGGGACACTCACTGGAAGAAAAACTGTTTTTT. As protein: CASSRRPGHSLEEKLFF.

The genes are TRBV20-1 and TRBJ2-1; 14 bases match TRBD2. With V trimmed by 3 bases and J by 6 bases, 7 bases remained unmatched. Germline lookup yields CDR1 DFQATT and CDR2 SNEGSKA (reference sequence). The CDR3 contains 16 residues. CDR3 coding DNA: TGCAGTGCTAGCTCCCTGACTAGCGGGGGGGCCAATGAGCAGTTCTTC. Amino acid sequence: CSASSLTSGGANEQFF.

The J gene is TRBJ1-2, the V gene TRBV29-1; D call uncertain. This CDR3 comprises 12 residues. Germline V gene lookup returns CDR1 SQVTM and CDR2 ANQGSEA. The germline V and J ends were trimmed by 0 bases and 6 bases, with 8 bases remaining between them. In nucleotides, the CDR3 is TGCAGCGTTGAAGATGGTAGGGATGGCTACACCTTC. Its translation is CSVEDGRDGYTF.

J is TRBJ2-5 and V is TRBV6-4; D might be TRBD1 or TRBD2, each matching 5 bases. Trimming cost V 0 bases and J 5 bases, with 16 bases left between them. This CDR3 has 16 residues. The germline V gene has CDR1 MRHNA and CDR2 SNTAGT. This CDR3 is CASSDSKGAWGETQYF. CDR3 nucleotides: TGTGCCAGCAGTGACTCGAAAGGTGCGTGGGGGGAGACCCAGTACTTC.

This clonotype turned up a few times. The chain has TRBV7-3 and TRBJ2-1; D remains ambiguous. Per the germline V gene, CDR1 is SGHTA and CDR2 is FQGTGA. The CDR3 covers 14 residues. Trimming took 4 bases from V and 4 from J, leaving 11 bases between them. Here the CDR3 reads CASSSRDGYNEQFF. CDR3 nucleotide sequence: TGTGCCAGCAGCTCCAGAGACGGTTACAATGAGCAGTTCTTC.

This clonotype was counted between two and nine times. A clone one base away is much larger, so this may be a read error. This chain joins TRBV7-6 and TRBJ2-5, with D hard to call. TRBJ2-7 matches the DNA end more closely, so the J call is doubtful. The CDR3 totals 10 residues. CDR1 is SGHVS, CDR2 FNYEAQ, per germline. In DNA form, the CDR3 reads TGTGCCAGCAGACGTAACGAGCAGTACTTC. Translated: CASRRNEQYF.

The chain joins TRBV5-1 to TRBJ2-5; 8 bases align to TRBD1. The germline V gene encodes CDR1 SGHRS and CDR2 YFSETQ. The V gene end was trimmed by 5 bases and the J gene end by 5 bases; junction bases not matched to a gene: 11. The CDR3 consists of 15 residues. In nucleotides, the CDR3 is TGCGCCAGCAGACGAGGACAGGGCGTACGGGAGACCCAGTACTTC. Translated, it gives CASRRGQGVRETQYF.

This clonotype was detected a few times. V and J are TRBV3-1 and TRBJ2-5; 7 positions match TRBD2. The CDR3 length is 14 residues. CDR1 and CDR2 (germline): LGHDT, YNNKEL (reference sequence). Trimming removed 6 bases from V and 1 base from J; junction bases left unmatched: 5. The CDR3 here is CASRHLAVQETQYF. DNA of the CDR3: TGTGCCAGCAGACATCTAGCGGTCCAAGAGACCCAGTACTTC.

V is TRBV7-2 and J is TRBJ2-7; either TRBD1 or TRBD2 may supply D (5 bases each). This CDR3 region has 14 residues. The V end lost 7 bases, the J end lost 2 bases, and 15 bases lay between the germline ends. Germline V lookup: CDR1 SGHTA, CDR2 FQGNSA. The CDR3 reads CASNQGTGTYEQYF. Written as DNA, the CDR3 is TGTGCCAGCAACCAAGGGACGGGGACCTACGAGCAGTACTTC.

This clonotype was detected only a few times. The chain uses TRBV12-3 or TRBV12-4 and TRBJ1-5; weak D call: TRBD1 (5 bases). This CDR3 comprises 16 residues. Trimming took 1 base from V and 6 from J, leaving 16 bases between them. The CDR3 region has the DNA TGTGCCAGCAGTTTAGAGGGGCTAGGGGCGGCTCAGCCCCAGCATTTT. It translates to CASSLEGLGAAQPQHF.

A few counts support this clonotype. V is TRBV5-1 and J is TRBJ2-5; D perhaps matches TRBD1 (6 bases). Looked up from germline, CDR1 is SGHRS and CDR2 is YFSETQ. The CDR3 spans 14 residues. V lost 2 bases and J lost 5, with 13 bases in between. This chain's CDR3 is CASSLQGPTETQYF. Here the CDR3 DNA reads TGCGCCAGCAGCTTACAGGGACCAACGGAGACCCAGTACTTC.

This clonotype showed up just a few times. The V call is TRBV13, the J call TRBJ2-4, with 13 nucleotides matching TRBD2. In germline, CDR1 is PRHDT, CDR2 FYEKMQ (reference sequence). Losses at the gene ends were 5 bases for V and 8 bases for J; bases not matched to a gene: 6. The CDR3 has 15 amino acids. CDR3 DNA sequence: TGTGCCAGCAGCCAACTAGCGGGAGGGCCTGACATTCAGTACTTC. It specifies CASSQLAGGPDIQYF.

This clonotype occurred a few times. The gene calls are TRBV2 and TRBJ2-7; 7 positions match TRBD2. The CDR3 consists of 14 residues. Trimming took 4 bases from V and 2 from J; bases not matched to a gene: 5. CDR1 is SNHLY, CDR2 FYNNEI, per germline. The CDR3 is CASSAKGGPYEQYF. Here the CDR3 DNA reads TGTGCCAGCAGTGCAAAGGGAGGGCCCTACGAGCAGTACTTC.

The CDR3 nucleotides are TGCGCCAGCAGCCAAGAAGGGGATAGCAGGGGGAATCTCGGCAATGAGCAGTTCTTC. Translating gives CASSQEGDSRGNLGNEQFF. V is TRBV4-1 and J is TRBJ2-1; 7 positions agree with TRBD1. This CDR3 is 19 amino acids long. V shed 0 bases and J 6 bases; nucleotides not matched to a gene: 17. Germline CDR1 and CDR2: MGHRA and YSYEKL.